Below, one T cell receptor (beta chain) is given with its context. Cohort assignment relied on participant-reported clinical history. This sample stems from a study of blood T cell repertoires in COVID-19. The CDR3 loop spans 14 amino acids. CDR1 ENHRY and CDR2 SYGVKD come from the germline V gene. The V gene lost 5 bases and the J gene lost 4 bases, with 15 bases spanning the gap. In the authors' workflow: Nucleated cell counts were estimated from reference gene primer amplification. Some clones are missing from TCRdb's copy, which holds only in-frame ones; the method was immunoSEQ multiplex PCR. That table is the source of V, J and clone size, and D and trimming were worked out from the DNA. The sample lists around 140,000 clones; approximately 79% were seen once.

The source material was PBMCs or T cells enriched from blood (not recorded which). V is TRBV10-3 and J is TRBJ2-7; weak D call: TRBD2 (6 bases). The sequence came from a man in his forties or fifties with acute COVID-19. CDR3 nucleotide sequence: TGTGCCATCAGTTGGGACCCCGGGGGTTACGAGCAGTACTTC. Encoded protein: CAISWDPGGYEQYF.